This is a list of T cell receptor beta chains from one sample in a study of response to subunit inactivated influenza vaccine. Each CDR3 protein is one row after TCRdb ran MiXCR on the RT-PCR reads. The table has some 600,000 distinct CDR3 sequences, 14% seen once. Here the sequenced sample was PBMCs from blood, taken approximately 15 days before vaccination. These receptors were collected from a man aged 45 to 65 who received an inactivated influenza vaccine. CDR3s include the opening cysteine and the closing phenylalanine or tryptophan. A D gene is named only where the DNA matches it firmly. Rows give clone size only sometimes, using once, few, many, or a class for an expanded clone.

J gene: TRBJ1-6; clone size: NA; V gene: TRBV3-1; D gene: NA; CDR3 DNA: TGTGCCAGCAGCCACCGGAGGGTTGGTTCACCCCTCCACTTT; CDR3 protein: CASSHRRVGSPLHF
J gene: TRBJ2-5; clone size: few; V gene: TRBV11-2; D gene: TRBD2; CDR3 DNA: TGTGCCAGCAGCTCCAGACTAGCGGTGAAGACCCAGTACTTC; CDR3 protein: CASSSRLAVKTQYF
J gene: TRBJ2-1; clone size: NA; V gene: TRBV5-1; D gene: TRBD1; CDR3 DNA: TGCGCCAGCAGCATAGGACAGGTAACCGATGAGCAGTTCTTC; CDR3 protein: CASSIGQVTDEQFF
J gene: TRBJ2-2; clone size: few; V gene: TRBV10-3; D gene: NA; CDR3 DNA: TGTGCCATCGGACGGGCCGGGGAGCTGTTTTTT; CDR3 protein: CAIGRAGELFF
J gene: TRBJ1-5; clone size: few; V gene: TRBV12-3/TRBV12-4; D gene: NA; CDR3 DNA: TGTGCCAGCAGTTTCGGGGGGCGAGTCAATCAGCCCCAGCATTTT; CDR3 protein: CASSFGGRVNQPQHF
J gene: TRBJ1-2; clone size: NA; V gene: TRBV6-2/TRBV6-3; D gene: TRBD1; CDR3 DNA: TGTGCCAGCAGGTCGACAGGGGGACTAAACTATGGCTACACCTTC; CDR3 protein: CASRSTGGLNYGYTF
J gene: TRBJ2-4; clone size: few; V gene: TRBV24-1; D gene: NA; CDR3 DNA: TGTGCCACCAGTGATTCCAGGCGTCCTTTGCAGTACTTC; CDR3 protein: CATSDSRRPLQYF
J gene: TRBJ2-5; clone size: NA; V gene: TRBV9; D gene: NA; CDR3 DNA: TGTGCCAGCAGCGTAGGGCGTGGCGGAGGCACCATAGAGACCCAGTACTTC; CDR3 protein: CASSVGRGGGTIETQYF
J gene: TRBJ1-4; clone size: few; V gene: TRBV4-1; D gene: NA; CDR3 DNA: TGCGCCAGCAGCCAAGATACGGGAAATAATGAAAAACTGTTTTTT; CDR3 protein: CASSQDTGNNEKLFF
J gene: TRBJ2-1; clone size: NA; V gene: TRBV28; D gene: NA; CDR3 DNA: TGTGCCAGCAGTTTATCAGGGACTTACTACAATGAGCAGTTCTTC; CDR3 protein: CASSLSGTYYNEQFF
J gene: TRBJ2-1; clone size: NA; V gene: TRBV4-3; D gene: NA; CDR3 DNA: TGCGCCAGCAGCCAAGAGAGGAGAGTACCCTACAATGAGCAGTTCTTC; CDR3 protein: CASSQERRVPYNEQFF
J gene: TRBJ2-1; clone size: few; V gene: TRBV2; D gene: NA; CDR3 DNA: TGTGCCAGCAAAATCGGGACAAGCCCAGGCAATGAGCAGTTCTTC; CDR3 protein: CASKIGTSPGNEQFF
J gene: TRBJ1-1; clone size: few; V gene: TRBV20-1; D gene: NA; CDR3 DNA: TGCAGTGCTAGAGATGTTTTACTAAGAGTTGTAGAAACTGAAGCTTTCTTT; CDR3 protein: CSARDVLLRVVETEAFF
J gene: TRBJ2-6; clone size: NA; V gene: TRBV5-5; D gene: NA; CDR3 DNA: TGTGCCAGCAGCTTACGGCCTTTGGAGTCTGGGGCCAACGTCCTGACTTTC; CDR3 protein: CASSLRPLESGANVLTF